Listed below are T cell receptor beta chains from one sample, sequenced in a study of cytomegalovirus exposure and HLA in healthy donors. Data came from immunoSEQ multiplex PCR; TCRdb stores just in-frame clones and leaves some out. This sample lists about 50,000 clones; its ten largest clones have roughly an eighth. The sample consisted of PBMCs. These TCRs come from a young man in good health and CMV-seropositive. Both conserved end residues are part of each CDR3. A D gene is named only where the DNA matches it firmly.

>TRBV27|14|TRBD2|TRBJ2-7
CASSLIAGKHEQYF
TGTGCCAGCAGTTTAATAGCGGGAAAACACGAGCAGTACTTC
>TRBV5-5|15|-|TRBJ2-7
CASSPTYTNSYEQYF
TGTGCCAGCAGCCCTACCTATACCAACTCCTACGAGCAGTACTTC
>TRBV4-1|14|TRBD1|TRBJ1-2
CASSPGDSNYGYTF
TGCGCCAGCAGCCCTGGGGACAGTAACTATGGCTACACCTTC
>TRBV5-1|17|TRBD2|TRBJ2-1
CASSYFLAGGPENEQFF
TGCGCCAGCAGCTACTTCCTAGCGGGGGGGCCGGAAAATGAGCAGTTCTTC
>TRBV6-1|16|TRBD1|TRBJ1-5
CASSEETGTGYQPQHF
TGTGCCAGCAGTGAGGAAACCGGGACAGGGTACCAGCCCCAGCATTTT
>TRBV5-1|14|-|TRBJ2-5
CASSFGTVQETQYF
TGCGCCAGCAGCTTCGGGACTGTCCAAGAGACCCAGTACTTC
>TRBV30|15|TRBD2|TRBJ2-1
CAWRRGGRPYNEQFF
TGTGCCTGGAGGCGGGGGGGGAGGCCCTACAATGAGCAGTTCTTC
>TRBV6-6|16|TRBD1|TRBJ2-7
CASSYSMSGGSYEQYF
TGTGCCAGCAGTTACTCGATGTCAGGGGGCTCCTACGAGCAGTACTTC
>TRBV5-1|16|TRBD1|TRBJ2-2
CASSPGDREVSGELFF
TGCGCCAGCAGCCCGGGGGACAGGGAAGTATCCGGGGAGCTGTTTTTT
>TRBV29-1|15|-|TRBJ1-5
CSVVTQGAESQPQHF
TGCAGCGTCGTCACTCAGGGTGCGGAATCTCAGCCCCAGCATTTT
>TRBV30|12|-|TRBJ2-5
CAWRLFQETQYF
TGTGCCTGGCGACTATTCCAAGAGACCCAGTACTTC
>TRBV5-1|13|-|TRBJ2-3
CASYTTGTDTQYF
TGCGCCAGCTATACCACAGGGACAGATACGCAGTATTTT
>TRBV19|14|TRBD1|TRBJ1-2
CASTPGQGNYGYTF
TGTGCCAGTACCCCCGGACAGGGTAACTATGGCTACACCTTC
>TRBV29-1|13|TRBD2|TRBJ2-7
CSVGTSGSGEQYF
TGCAGCGTCGGGACTAGCGGGAGTGGCGAGCAGTACTTC
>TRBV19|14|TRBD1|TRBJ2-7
CASSPRQGDYEQYF
TGTGCCAGTAGTCCCCGACAGGGGGACTACGAGCAGTACTTC